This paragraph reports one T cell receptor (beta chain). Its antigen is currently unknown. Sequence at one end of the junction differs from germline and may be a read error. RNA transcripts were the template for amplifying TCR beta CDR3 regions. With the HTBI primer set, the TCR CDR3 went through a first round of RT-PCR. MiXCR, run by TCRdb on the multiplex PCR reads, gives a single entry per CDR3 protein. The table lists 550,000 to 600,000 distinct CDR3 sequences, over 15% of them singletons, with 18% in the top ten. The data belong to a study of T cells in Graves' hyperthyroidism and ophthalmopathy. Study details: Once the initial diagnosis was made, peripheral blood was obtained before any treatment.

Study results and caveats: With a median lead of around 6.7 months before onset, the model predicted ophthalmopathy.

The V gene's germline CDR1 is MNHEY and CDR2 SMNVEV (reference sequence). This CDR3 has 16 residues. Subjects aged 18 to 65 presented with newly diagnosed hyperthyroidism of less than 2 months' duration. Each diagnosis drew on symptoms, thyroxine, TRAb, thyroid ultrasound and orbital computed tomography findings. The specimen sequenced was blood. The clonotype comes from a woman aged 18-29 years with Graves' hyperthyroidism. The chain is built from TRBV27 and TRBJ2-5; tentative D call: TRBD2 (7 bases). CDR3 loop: CVSSLNGGGRGFAQYF. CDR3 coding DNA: TGTGTCAGCAGTTTAAACGGGGGCGGGAGAGGGTTCGCCCAGTACTTC.